Listed below are T cell receptor beta chains from one sample, sequenced in a study of PD-1 blockade in classical Hodgkin lymphoma. Generated by immunoSEQ multiplex PCR, the TCRdb table keeps only in-frame clones and is missing some. This table holds 50,000 to 65,000 clones, about 90% found once. The input for sequencing was peripheral blood mononuclear cells (PBMCs), taken before the fourth cycle of nivolumab. Every receptor here comes from a human donor with classical Hodgkin lymphoma. Both conserved end residues are part of each CDR3. The order of the fields is V gene, clone size, J gene, D gene, CDR3 DNA, CDR3 protein. A D gene is named only where the DNA matches it firmly. Clone size is shown for a subset of rows, as once, few, many or a class of expanded clone.

TRBV30	-	TRBJ1-1	TRBD1	TGTGCCTGGAGTGCTGGACAGGGTGGCACTGAAGCTTTCTTT	CAWSAGQGGTEAFF
TRBV5-6	-	TRBJ2-1	-	TGTGCCAGCAGCTTGGCGAACAATGAGCAGTTCTTC	CASSLANNEQFF
TRBV7-9	-	TRBJ2-7	-	TGTGCCAGCAGCTTGGAGGGGGGTCTAGGGTCCTACGAGCAGTACTTC	CASSLEGGLGSYEQYF
TRBV27	medium-sized	TRBJ1-4	TRBD1	TGTGCCAGCAGTTTATGGACAGGGGGCGGTGAAAAACTGTTTTTT	CASSLWTGGGEKLFF
TRBV7-3	-	TRBJ2-3	-	TGTGCCAGCAGTAACGGGCGCGATACGCAGTATTTT	CASSNGRDTQYF
TRBV5-4	-	TRBJ2-7	-	TGTGCCAGCAGCGGAGGTAGTTACGAGCAGTACTTC	CASSGGSYEQYF
TRBV10-2	-	TRBJ2-4	-	TGCGCCAGCAGGGAGGTGACAGGCCTAGCAAACATTCAGTACTTC	CASREVTGLANIQYF
TRBV7-9	-	TRBJ2-7	TRBD2	TGTGCCAGCAGCCAGACAACGGCGGGGGGCCTTTACGAGCAGTACTTC	CASSQTTAGGLYEQYF
TRBV6-6	-	TRBJ2-7	-	TGTGCCAGCAGTTACTCGGCGGGGCTGGGCTACGAGCAGTACTTC	CASSYSAGLGYEQYF
TRBV7-6	-	TRBJ2-1	TRBD2	TGTGCCAGCAGCCGTACTAGCGGGGGTTACAATGAGCAGTTCTTC	CASSRTSGGYNEQFF
TRBV10-3	-	TRBJ2-7	-	TGTGCCATCAGTGAGCCTACCGGGACGGCACCCTACGAGCAGTACTTC	CAISEPTGTAPYEQYF
TRBV2	-	TRBJ1-5	-	TGTGCCAGCAGTGAAAGGTCGGTCCTTCAGCCCCAGCATTTT	CASSERSVLQPQHF
TRBV27	-	TRBJ2-7	-	TGTGCCAGCGGTGCAGGGTTCGAGCAGTACTTC	CASGAGFEQYF
TRBV5-1	once	TRBJ1-5	-	TGCGCCAGCAGCTTGGGGGGCATCGGCAATCAGCCCCAGCATTTT	CASSLGGIGNQPQHF
TRBV27	-	TRBJ2-3	-	TGTGCCAGCAGTGTGGGGGCAGATACGCAGTATTTT	CASSVGADTQYF
TRBV5-1	-	TRBJ2-7	TRBD1	TGCGCCAGCCGAACCGGACAGGGGCTATACGAGCAGTACTTC	CASRTGQGLYEQYF
TRBV9	-	TRBJ2-7	-	TGTGCCAGCAGCGCAGGGGGGGCGAACTCCTACGAGCAGTACTTC	CASSAGGANSYEQYF
TRBV6-5	once	TRBJ1-3	-	TGTGCCAGCACCTCTGGAAACACCATATATTTT	CASTSGNTIYF
TRBV14	-	TRBJ1-4	TRBD1	TGTGCCAGCAGCAGGGACAGTGAAAAACTGTTTTTT	CASSRDSEKLFF
TRBV19	once	TRBJ1-1	TRBD1	TGTGCCAGTAGTACCCGGGACAGGGGCATGAACACTGAAGCTTTCTTT	CASSTRDRGMNTEAFF
TRBV5-1	-	TRBJ1-5	-	TGCGCCAGCAGCTCCTTATATAGCAATCAGCCCCAGCATTTT	CASSSLYSNQPQHF
TRBV11-2	few	TRBJ1-1	-	TGTGCCAGCAGCTTGGGGGGACCTGAAGCTTTCTTT	CASSLGGPEAFF
TRBV7-6	-	TRBJ2-7	-	TGTGCCAGCAGCCGAGATGGGACGGCCGGCTACGAGCAGTACTTC	CASSRDGTAGYEQYF
TRBV2	-	TRBJ1-2	-	TGTGCCAGCAGCGTTCTGGGGGCGGGCTACACCTTC	CASSVLGAGYTF
TRBV7-6	-	TRBJ1-1	-	TGTGCCAGCAGCTTATGGGCTGAAGAAAACACTGAAGCTTTCTTT	CASSLWAEENTEAFF
TRBV29-1	-	TRBJ2-7	-	TGCAGCGTTGTCATCGAGGGAACCTACGAGCAGTACTTC	CSVVIEGTYEQYF
TRBV27	-	TRBJ1-5	-	TGTGCCAGCGCTGAGGGTAGCAATCAGCCCCAGCATTTT	CASAEGSNQPQHF
TRBV18	-	TRBJ1-1	-	TGTGCCAGCGCCGGGACAAACACTGAAGCTTTCTTT	CASAGTNTEAFF
TRBV11-3	-	TRBJ1-1	TRBD1	TGTGCCAGCAGGCCTTCAGGGGGGCCGAACACTGAAGCTTTCTTT	CASRPSGGPNTEAFF
TRBV19	-	TRBJ1-5	TRBD1	TGTGCCAGTTCACAGGGGGGGGTTCAGCCCCAGCATTTT	CASSQGGVQPQHF
TRBV5-4	-	TRBJ1-2	-	TGTGCCAGCAGCTTGGACGCTAACTATGGCTACACCTTC	CASSLDANYGYTF